This T cell receptor (beta chain) came from a study of T-cell reconstitution after alpha-beta-depleted transplantation in children (dated by TCRdb to about 2016). Background on the whole study: Using TCR repertoire profiling, the study quantitatively followed how T-cell immune reconstitution unfolded in children after TCRalphabeta/CD19-depleted allogeneic hematopoietic cell transplantation. The research as a whole found: Over subsequent months, a decline in hyperexpanded clone frequencies was noted, and after one year, T-cell counts and TCRbeta diversity were mostly ascribed to newly produced T cells. The apparently early recovery of alphabetaT-cell counts about two months after transplant reportedly depended on only several hundred rapidly expanded clones that came from non-depleted graft cells. The high TCRbeta diversity at day 60 in some patients was ascribed to recipient T cells and intrathymic progenitors that had survived conditioning.

This sample's treatment or condition label indicates: allogeneic hematopoietic cell transplantation with graft depleted of TCRalphabeta T cells and CD19 B cells. The transplant recipients were children given TCRalphabeta/CD19-depleted allogeneic hematopoietic cell grafts. Of note for this clonotype: The antigen it binds to is not known. Base qualities are not provided; no much larger clone lies one nucleotide away.

The CDR3 holds 14 amino acids from the cysteine to the phenylalanine. The sequence is cut down to CDR3 DNA, 42 bases in frame from base 1. V is pruned by 3 bases and J by 4 bases, leaving 4 bases of the junction without a gene match. The CDR1 and CDR2 encoded by the germline V gene are SGDLS and YYNGEE. The library was prepared using PCR. The data were produced on an Illumina HiSeq 2500. TCR libraries were prepared with molecular barcoding, using unique molecular identifiers to normalize TCRbeta repertoire quantification. The public reads were reprocessed in TCRdb via fastp at Q25 and MiXCR, keeping in-frame beta chains. Every distinct CDR3 protein forms one entry, paired with its most common genes and DNA. The sample table contains 95,000 to 120,000 distinct CDR3 sequences; only one count was recorded for about 6.5% of them. The ten largest clones represent 20% to 25% of the sample.

This TCR derives from a male patient between 2 and 10 years old who had a stem cell transplant for acute lymphoblastic leukemia, so the T cells may come from the graft donor. Here the chain combines TRBV9 and TRBJ1-5, with 7 bases matching TRBD1. Sequences were derived from PBMCs, mostly from graft donor cells, sampled 360 days after TCRalphabeta/CD19-depleted stem cell transplant. This receptor has the CDR3 CASSARDSNQPQHF. The DNA reads TGTGCCAGCAGCGCCCGGGACAGTAATCAGCCCCAGCATTTT.